The rows below give T cell receptor beta chains drawn from one sample of a study of blood T cell repertoires in COVID-19. The table came from immunoSEQ multiplex PCR; TCRdb's copy has only in-frame clones and leaves some out. Here the sample spans around 140,000 clones, approximately 82% being singletons. Specimen: peripheral blood. These receptors all stem from a human donor in a cohort sampled during active COVID-19. CDR3s include the opening cysteine and the closing phenylalanine or tryptophan. The size field is filled for only some rows; it gives once, few, many or a size class.

>TRBV2|.
CASNGQLIKETQYF
>TRBV6-1|few
CASSERNYGYTF
>TRBV18|.
CASSSGNTLDSIQYF
>TRBV5-4|few
CASSSDRVRGYTF
>TRBV19|.
CASSLAGGQETQYF
>TRBV19|.
CASSSPTGRNTEAFF
>TRBV5-1|.
CASSLAPSGGLGTDTQYF
>TRBV11-3|.
CASRLGTSHPGELFF
>TRBV9|few
CASRKGLAGYNEQFF
>TRBV9|.
CASSVLASSKSETQYF
>TRBV7-7|.
CASSLRQGMRETQYF
>TRBV18|.
CASSPPRTGAGNTIYF